What follows are 25 T cell receptor beta chains derived from one specimen sequenced in a study of human T cells and chemical hapten exposure. Each CDR3 protein is one row after TCRdb ran MiXCR on the RACE reads. The repertoire holds tens of thousands of distinct CDR3 sequences, with 8.5% as singletons. Time point in this sample: patch test 2, 6 weeks after DPC sensitization. Treatment in this sample: therapeutic diphenylcyclopropenone sensitization with weekly scalp DPC. The source was whole blood, collected in connection with sensitization to the hapten diphenylcyclopropenone (DPC). The receptors here all came from a woman aged 45 to 65 with alopecia areata. Some clones in this sample may be carry-over from other donors' samples.

In this sample, this clonotype turned up many times. This chain connects TRBV4-1 to TRBJ2-1; D perhaps matches TRBD1 (5 bases). The CDR3 covers 11 residues. V lost 5 bases, J lost 6 bases, and 5 bases lay in between. Germline CDR1 reads MGHRA; CDR2 reads YSYEKL. CDR3 in amino acids: CASSGANEQFF. As DNA, the CDR3 is TGCGCCAGCAGCGGGGCCAATGAGCAGTTCTTC.

This clonotype was seen a few times. This chain connects TRBV9 to TRBJ1-1; maybe TRBD1 (5 bases). This CDR3 region has 17 residues. The ends were cut back, 0 bases at V and 4 bases at J, with 19 bases in the middle. The germline V gene encodes CDR1 SGDLS and CDR2 YYNGEE. The CDR3 here is CASSVGLQGGVSTEAFF. CDR3 in DNA: TGTGCCAGCAGCGTAGGGTTGCAGGGAGGTGTGTCCACTGAAGCTTTCTTT.

This clonotype was detected ten times or more. The rearrangement uses TRBV6-2 or TRBV6-3 and TRBJ2-5, with D unclear. The CDR3 has 14 residues. Per germline, CDR1 MNHEY and CDR2 SVGEGT. Deletions cut 0 bases from V and 2 bases from J, with 7 bases between. The CDR3 loop reads CASSYSGIQETQYF. The CDR3 nucleotides are TGTGCCAGCAGTTACTCGGGAATACAAGAGACCCAGTACTTC.

The V call is TRBV2, the J call TRBJ2-2; possibly TRBD1 or TRBD2 for D (5 bases each). CDR1 is SNHLY and CDR2 is FYNNEI in the germline V gene. V was cut by 3 bases and J by 0 bases, with 11 bases left in between. The CDR3 has 16 amino acids. DNA for the CDR3: TGTGCCAGCAGTGAGTGGGGGACCGCGAACACCGGGGAGCTGTTTTTT. Its protein product is CASSEWGTANTGELFF.

This clonotype was seen repeatedly, ten times or more. This chain links TRBV4-2 with TRBJ1-2; the D is unclear. This CDR3 has 15 amino acids. The V end lost 0 bases, the J end lost 4 bases, and 12 bases lay between the germline ends. CDR1 LGHNA and CDR2 YNFKEQ come from the germline V gene. The CDR3 spells CASSQDSGPSYGYTF. CDR3 DNA: TGTGCCAGCAGCCAAGATTCAGGTCCCAGCTATGGCTACACCTTC.

The chain joins TRBV2 to TRBJ2-1; 10 nucleotides align to TRBD1. Germline CDR1 and CDR2: SNHLY and FYNNEI. The CDR3 runs 17 residues. With V trimmed by 0 bases and J by 5 bases, 7 bases remained unmatched. CDR3 nucleotide sequence: TGTGCCAGCAGTGAAGCGGCCGGGACAGGGGACGACAATGAGCAGTTCTTC. Its translation: CASSEAAGTGDDNEQFF.

V gene TRBV10-2 combines with J gene TRBJ1-1; TRBD1 matches 7 bases. Germline V gives CDR1 WSHSY, CDR2 SAAADI. CDR3 length: 17 amino acids. With V trimmed by 0 bases and J by 3 bases, 10 bases remained unmatched. The CDR3 nucleotides read TGCGCCAGCAGTGAGTCGAGGGTGTCAGGGGGACACACTGAAGCTTTCTTT. It encodes CASSESRVSGGHTEAFF.

This clonotype was counted many times. The chain has TRBV5-5 and TRBJ2-7; 8 bases map to TRBD1. Germline trimming cut 4 bases from V and 4 bases from J; bases unmatched to any gene: 10. The germline V gene has CDR1 SGHKS and CDR2 YYEKEE (reference sequence). CDR3 length: 15 residues. The CDR3 protein is CASSPTGTGLYEQYF. CDR3 DNA sequence: TGTGCCAGCAGCCCGACCGGGACAGGTCTGTACGAGCAGTACTTC.

This clonotype showed up just a few times. The chain combines TRBV28 with TRBJ2-5; D possibly corresponds to TRBD2 (6 bases). V gave up 3 bases and J gave up 4 bases, with 9 bases separating them. The CDR3 consists of 13 residues. CDR1 is MDHEN and CDR2 is SYDVKM in the germline V gene. The CDR3 DNA follows: TGTGCCAGCAGTTTGATCGGGGGAGAGACCCAGTACTTC. Amino acid sequence: CASSLIGGETQYF.

This clonotype has at least ten counts. The chain combines TRBV28 with TRBJ2-6, with a tentative D call TRBD2 (6 bases). The CDR3 has 15 amino acids. The germline gives CDR1 MDHEN, CDR2 SYDVKM. The V end lost 3 bases, the J end lost 0 bases, and 6 bases lay between the germline ends. This chain's CDR3 is CASSLGGSGANVLTF. CDR3 in DNA: TGTGCCAGCAGTTTGGGGGGCTCTGGGGCCAACGTCCTGACTTTC.

This clonotype was counted only a few times. CDR3 protein: CASSPNSVAKNIQYF. Written as DNA, the CDR3 is TGTGCCAGCTCACCAAACAGCGTGGCCAAAAACATTCAGTACTTC. The J gene is TRBJ2-4, the V gene TRBV18, with D unclear. Trimming pared 2 bases from V and 1 base from J, leaving 9 bases between. This CDR3 comprises 15 residues. Looked up from germline, CDR1 is KGHSH and CDR2 is LQKENI.

This clonotype was found a few times. The J gene is TRBJ2-3, the V gene TRBV7-9, with D perhaps TRBD1 or TRBD2 (5 bases each). The CDR3 consists of 11 residues. CDR1 is SEHNR, CDR2 FQNEAQ, per germline (reference sequence). Between the trimmed V and J ends, which lost 5 bases and 8 bases, there was a span of 8 bases. CDR3 DNA sequence: TGTGCCAGCAGCGGGGGAGTTACGCAGTATTTT. This codes for CASSGGVTQYF.

This clonotype occurred a few times. The rearrangement uses TRBV5-1 and TRBJ1-1; TRBD1 matches at 8 bases. V trimming: 6 bases; J trimming: 1 base; junction bases outside the gene matches: 8. In germline, CDR1 is SGHRS, CDR2 YFSETQ. CDR3 length: 15 residues. The CDR3: CASTVSGGRNTEAFF. The CDR3, as DNA: TGCGCCAGCACCGTATCAGGGGGCAGGAACACTGAAGCTTTCTTT.

This clonotype was detected only a few times. This rearrangement joins TRBV4-1 to TRBJ1-4; the D is unclear. The germline V gene has CDR1 MGHRA and CDR2 YSYEKL. The germline V and J ends were trimmed by 4 bases and 2 bases, with 11 bases remaining between them. This CDR3 has 15 amino acids. Here the CDR3 DNA reads TGCGCCAGCAGCCCACGAGGGCCGACTAATGAAAAACTGTTTTTT. It encodes CASSPRGPTNEKLFF.

A few counts support this clonotype. The chain couples TRBV2 to TRBJ2-3; 11 nucleotides agree with TRBD2. V lost 6 bases and J lost 4; bases outside the gene matches: 9. The CDR3 runs 16 residues. Germline-derived CDR1 and CDR2 are SNHLY and FYNNEI. The CDR3 loop is CASSTTSGRGSDTQYF. The CDR3 DNA follows: TGTGCCAGCAGCACTACTAGCGGGAGAGGGTCAGATACGCAGTATTTT.

The chain carries TRBV13 and TRBJ1-1, with 9 bases fitting TRBD1. Germline CDR1 PRHDT, CDR2 FYEKMQ (reference sequence). CDR3 length: 12 residues. V lost 6 bases, J lost 7 bases, and 3 bases stayed unmatched. Written as DNA, the CDR3 is TGTGCCAGCAGGCGGACAGGGGTTGAAGCTTTCTTT. Amino acid sequence: CASRRTGVEAFF. The full variable domain, in which reference TRBV13 and TRBJ1-1 provide the parts outside the CDR3, is AAGVIQSPRHLIKEKRETATLKCYPIPRHDTVYWYQQGPGQDPQFLISFYEKMQSDKGSIPDRFSAQQFSDYHSELNMSSLELGDSALYFCASRRTGVEAFFGQGTRLTVV.

This clonotype was recorded at least ten times. V gene TRBV6-6 combines with J gene TRBJ1-2, with TRBD1 as a possible D gene (6 bases). This CDR3 has 14 amino acids. Germline V gene sequence: CDR1 MNHNY, CDR2 SVGAGI (reference sequence). Trimming took off 4 bases at V and 9 bases at J, with 18 bases between the two ends. This CDR3 reads CASSWGLGAGSYTF. The CDR3 DNA reads as TGTGCCAGCAGTTGGGGTCTGGGGGCTGGAAGCTACACCTTC.

This clonotype has only a few counts. The rearrangement joins TRBV5-1 to TRBJ1-1; weak D call: TRBD1 (5 bases). The V gene lost 4 bases and the J gene lost 4 bases, with 8 bases spanning the gap. The germline gives CDR1 SGHRS, CDR2 YFSETQ. The length of the CDR3 is 12 residues. CDR3 DNA: TGCGCCAGCAGCAGAGGGGCCACTGAAGCTTTCTTT. Translated, it gives CASSRGATEAFF.

This clonotype was counted ten times or more. The genes are TRBV20-1 and TRBJ1-4; no definite D call. V was cut by 1 base and J by 7 bases, with 16 bases left in between. Germline values: CDR1 DFQATT, CDR2 SNEGSKA (reference sequence). The CDR3 consists of 15 residues. In DNA, the CDR3 is TGCAGTGCTAGAGCCGCCGAGGGATGGGGTGAAAAACTGTTTTTT. Amino acid sequence: CSARAAEGWGEKLFF.

This clonotype came up many times. CDR3 in DNA: TGTGCCAGCAGCCCCCAAAGCGGAAGCACAGATACGCAGTATTTT. It yields the protein CASSPQSGSTDTQYF. The rearrangement links TRBV9 to TRBJ2-3, with a possible D match to TRBD2 (5 bases). Germline V gives CDR1 SGDLS, CDR2 YYNGEE. Trimming removed 4 bases at V and 0 bases at J, with 12 bases between. The CDR3 runs to 15 residues.

With respect to this clonotype: The junction and the germline gene differ at one end; a read error may be behind it. The chain joins TRBV19 to TRBJ2-1; the match to TRBD2 covers 7 bases. The germline CDR1 and CDR2 sequences are LNHDA and SQIVND (reference sequence). The CDR3 extends over 14 amino acids. CDR3 amino acids: CVSFAGRGVNEQFF. The DNA of the CDR3 is TGTGTCAGTTTTGCGGGACGGGGGGTCAATGAGCAGTTCTTC.

The V gene is TRBV27, the J gene TRBJ2-2; D uncertain. The germline CDR1 and CDR2 sequences are MNHEY and SMNVEV (reference sequence). Trimming removed 2 bases at V and 7 bases at J, with 11 bases between. The CDR3 runs to 14 residues. CDR3 nucleotide sequence: TGTGCCAGCAGTTTACCGGAAAGGAGCGGGGAGCTGTTTTTT. This codes for CASSLPERSGELFF.

The gene calls are TRBV29-1 and TRBJ2-6; a possible D gene is TRBD1 (6 bases). The germline V gene encodes CDR1 SQVTM and CDR2 ANQGSEA. The CDR3 is made up of 13 amino acids. Trimming left V 5 bases short and J 4 bases short, with 9 bases between. CDR3 in amino acids: CSVYRAGANVLTF. The CDR3 bases are TGCAGCGTTTACAGGGCCGGGGCCAACGTCCTGACTTTC.

The V gene is TRBV2, the J gene TRBJ1-1, with 10 bases aligning to TRBD1. The CDR3 runs to 14 residues. V shed 4 bases, J shed 5 bases, and the junction held 4 bases outside the gene matches. Germline lookup yields CDR1 SNHLY and CDR2 FYNNEI. The CDR3 DNA is TGTGCCAGCAGTGCTAGGACAGGGGGGACTGAAGCTTTCTTT. It specifies CASSARTGGTEAFF. Complete variable domain (other parts from reference TRBV2 and TRBJ1-1): EPEVTQTPSHQVTQMGQEVILRCVPISNHLYFYWYRQILGQKVEFLVSFYNNEISEKSEIFDDQFSVERPDGSNFTLKIRSTKLEDSAMYFCASSARTGGTEAFFGQGTRLTVV.

The chain employs TRBV28 and TRBJ2-7; TRBD2 matches 10 bases. J lost 5 bases, V lost 6 bases, and 16 bases had no gene match. Germline assignment: CDR1 MDHEN and CDR2 SYDVKM. This CDR3 is 17 amino acids long. The CDR3 nucleotides are TGTGCCAGCAGCCTATCACAAGCGGGAGGGTGGGCGGACGAGCAGTACTTC. Residues: CASSLSQAGGWADEQYF.